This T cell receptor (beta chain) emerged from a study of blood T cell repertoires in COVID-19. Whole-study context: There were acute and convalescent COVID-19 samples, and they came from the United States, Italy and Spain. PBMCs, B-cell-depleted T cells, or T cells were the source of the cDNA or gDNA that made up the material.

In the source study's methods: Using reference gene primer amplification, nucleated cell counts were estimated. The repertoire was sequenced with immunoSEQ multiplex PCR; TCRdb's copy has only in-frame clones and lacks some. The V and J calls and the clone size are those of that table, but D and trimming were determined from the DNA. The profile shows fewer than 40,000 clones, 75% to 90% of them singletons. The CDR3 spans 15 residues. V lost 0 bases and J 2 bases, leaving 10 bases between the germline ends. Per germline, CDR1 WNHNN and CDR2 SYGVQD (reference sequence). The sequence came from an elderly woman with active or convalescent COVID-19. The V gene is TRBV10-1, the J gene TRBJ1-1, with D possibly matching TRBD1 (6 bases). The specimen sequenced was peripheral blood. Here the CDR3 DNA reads TGCGCCAGCAGTGAGTCGGTCAGGGGAAACACTGAAGCTTTCTTT. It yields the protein CASSESVRGNTEAFF.